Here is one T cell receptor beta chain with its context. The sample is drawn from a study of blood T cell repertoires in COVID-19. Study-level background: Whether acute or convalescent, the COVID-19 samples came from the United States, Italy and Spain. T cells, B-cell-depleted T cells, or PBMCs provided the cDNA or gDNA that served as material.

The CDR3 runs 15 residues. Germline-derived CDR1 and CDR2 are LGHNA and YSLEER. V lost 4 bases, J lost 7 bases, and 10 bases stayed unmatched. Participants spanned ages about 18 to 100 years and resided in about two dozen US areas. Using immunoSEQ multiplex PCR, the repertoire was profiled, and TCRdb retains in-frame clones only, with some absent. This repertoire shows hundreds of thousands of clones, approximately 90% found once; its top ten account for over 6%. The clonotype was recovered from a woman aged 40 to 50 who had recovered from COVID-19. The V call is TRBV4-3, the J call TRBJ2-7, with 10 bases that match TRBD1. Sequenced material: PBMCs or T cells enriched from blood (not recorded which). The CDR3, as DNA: TGCGCCAGCAGCCCCAGGGACAGGGGAGTGGGGGAGCAGTACTTC. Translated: CASSPRDRGVGEQYF.